This T cell receptor (beta chain) was sequenced during a study of shared clonotypes between healthy human individuals. Note on this clone: Its target is not known.

CD45RO-negative, CCR7-positively selected cells formed the naive CD8 fraction, excluding terminally differentiated effector memory CD45RA+ cells. Notes on the study in general: Generally, naive subsets came out with larger estimated richness than memory subsets.

Produced via immunoSEQ multiplex PCR; TCRdb's table is partial and in-frame only. Altogether hundreds of thousands of clones are present, 90% to 97% being singletons, with the ten largest covering roughly 0.23%. Germline assignment: CDR1 SEHNR and CDR2 FQNEAQ (reference sequence). The CDR3 has 11 amino acids. The V end lost 1 base, the J end lost 7 bases, and 4 bases lay between the germline ends. This receptor was obtained from a man younger than 40 in good health. This rearrangement joins TRBV7-9 to TRBJ1-1; D unresolved. Material: naive CD8+ T cells sorted from blood. DNA for the CDR3: TGTGCCAGCAGCTTAGGGGTTGAAGCTTTCTTT. Amino acids: CASSLGVEAFF.